This T cell receptor (beta chain) was recovered during a study of T cells in Graves' hyperthyroidism and ophthalmopathy. Study details: Blood was drawn when the patient was first diagnosed and still untreated.

The CDR3 sequence is 14 residues long. Germline CDR1 and CDR2: SGDLS and YYNGEE. V gave up 4 bases and J gave up 6 bases, with 16 bases separating them. What was amplified from RNA transcripts were TCR beta CDR3 regions. The HTBI set primed first-round TCR CDR3 RT-PCR. Via MiXCR, TCRdb re-called the multiplex PCR reads, giving one row per CDR3 protein. The top ten clones hold around 3.6% of a sample with 380,000 or so distinct CDR3 sequences, about 18% of them seen once. A remark on this clonotype: Being one base from a much bigger clone, this may be a read error. This is likely a read error, given that the CDR3 carries no conserved phenylalanine or tryptophan at its end.

The TCR was taken from a young woman with Graves' hyperthyroidism. V usage is TRBV9 and J usage is TRBJ1-1; no reliable D call. Sequenced material: blood. This CDR3 reads CASSPTSGWAEAFL. The CDR3 DNA follows: TGTGCCAGCAGCCCCACCTCGGGGTGGGCTGAAGCTTTCTTG.